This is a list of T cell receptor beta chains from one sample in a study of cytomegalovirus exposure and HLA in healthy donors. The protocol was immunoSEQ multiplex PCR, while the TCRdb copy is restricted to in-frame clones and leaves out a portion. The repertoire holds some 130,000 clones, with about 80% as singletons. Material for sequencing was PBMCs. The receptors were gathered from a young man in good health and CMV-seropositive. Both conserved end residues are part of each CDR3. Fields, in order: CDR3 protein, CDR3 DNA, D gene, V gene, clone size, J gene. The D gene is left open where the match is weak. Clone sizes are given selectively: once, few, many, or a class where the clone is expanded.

CDR3 protein: CASTKASGGAPEQFF
CDR3 DNA: TGTGCCAGCACCAAGGCCAGCGGGGGGGCGCCTGAGCAGTTCTTC
D gene: TRBD2
V gene: TRBV4-2
clone size: .
J gene: TRBJ2-1

CDR3 protein: CASSWKGQLASTDTQYF
CDR3 DNA: TGCGCCAGCAGCTGGAAGGGACAGCTAGCTAGCACAGATACGCAGTATTTT
D gene: TRBD1
V gene: TRBV5-1
clone size: few
J gene: TRBJ2-3

CDR3 protein: CASSLDRDHYGYTF
CDR3 DNA: TGTGCCAGCAGCTTAGACAGGGACCATTATGGCTACACCTTC
D gene: .
V gene: TRBV7-2
clone size: .
J gene: TRBJ1-2

CDR3 protein: CASAGPGQGTDTQYF
CDR3 DNA: TGCGCCAGCGCGGGGCCGGGACAGGGAACAGATACGCAGTATTTT
D gene: TRBD1
V gene: TRBV10-1
clone size: .
J gene: TRBJ2-3

CDR3 protein: CASSVSSGGREQYF
CDR3 DNA: TGTGCCAGCAGCGTCTCTAGCGGGGGACGGGAGCAGTACTTC
D gene: TRBD2
V gene: TRBV9
clone size: few
J gene: TRBJ2-7

CDR3 protein: CASLGGLYGYTF
CDR3 DNA: TGTGCCAGTCTGGGGGGTCTCTATGGCTACACCTTC
D gene: .
V gene: TRBV6-1
clone size: few
J gene: TRBJ1-2

CDR3 protein: CASSRVPGAYEQYF
CDR3 DNA: TGTGCCAGCAGCCGAGTCCCAGGGGCCTACGAGCAGTACTTC
D gene: .
V gene: TRBV6-5
clone size: .
J gene: TRBJ2-7

CDR3 protein: CASSPGGAGNTIYF
CDR3 DNA: TGTGCCAGCAGCCCCGGAGGGGCTGGAAACACCATATATTTT
D gene: .
V gene: TRBV9
clone size: .
J gene: TRBJ1-3

CDR3 protein: CASIRGAGGSGNTIYF
CDR3 DNA: TGTGCCAGCATCCGGGGGGCGGGCGGCTCTGGAAACACCATATATTTT
D gene: .
V gene: TRBV7-9
clone size: .
J gene: TRBJ1-3

CDR3 protein: CASRVSGGGDTQYF
CDR3 DNA: TGTGCCAGCAGAGTTAGCGGGGGTGGAGATACGCAGTATTTT
D gene: TRBD2
V gene: TRBV6-4
clone size: .
J gene: TRBJ2-3

CDR3 protein: CASRSRDDKESSGADTQYF
CDR3 DNA: TGTGCCAGCAGGTCGCGTGACGACAAGGAGAGTAGCGGTGCGGATACGCAGTATTTT
D gene: .
V gene: TRBV11-2
clone size: .
J gene: TRBJ2-3

CDR3 protein: CASEQGIDTGELFF
CDR3 DNA: TGTGCCAGTGAACAGGGGATTGACACCGGGGAGCTGTTTTTT
D gene: TRBD1
V gene: TRBV19
clone size: .
J gene: TRBJ2-2

CDR3 protein: CASSFGTSADEQFF
CDR3 DNA: TGTGCCAGCAGCTTTGGGACTAGCGCGGATGAGCAGTTCTTC
D gene: TRBD2
V gene: TRBV7-3
clone size: .
J gene: TRBJ2-1

CDR3 protein: CATAPEDYYGYTF
CDR3 DNA: TGTGCCACCGCGCCGGAGGACTACTATGGCTACACCTTC
D gene: .
V gene: TRBV6-6
clone size: .
J gene: TRBJ1-2

CDR3 protein: CASSYRGPSGNTIYF
CDR3 DNA: TGTGCCAGCAGTTATAGGGGGCCCTCTGGAAACACCATATATTTT
D gene: TRBD1
V gene: TRBV6-5
clone size: .
J gene: TRBJ1-3

CDR3 protein: CASDFGTEAFF
CDR3 DNA: TGTGCCAGCGACTTCGGAACTGAAGCTTTCTTT
D gene: .
V gene: TRBV7-9
clone size: .
J gene: TRBJ1-1

CDR3 protein: CASSARTSGRASQETQYF
CDR3 DNA: TGTGCCAGCAGCGCTAGGACTAGCGGGAGGGCCTCCCAAGAGACCCAGTACTTC
D gene: TRBD2
V gene: TRBV9
clone size: .
J gene: TRBJ2-5

CDR3 protein: CASSPSGNDEQYF
CDR3 DNA: TGTGCCAGCTCACCGTCAGGGAATGACGAGCAGTACTTC
D gene: .
V gene: TRBV18
clone size: few
J gene: TRBJ2-7

CDR3 protein: CASSPGLAGEQYF
CDR3 DNA: TGTGCCAGCAGTCCGGGACTAGCGGGCGAGCAGTACTTC
D gene: TRBD2
V gene: TRBV6-1
clone size: .
J gene: TRBJ2-7

CDR3 protein: CASSQRGSLYEQYF
CDR3 DNA: TGCGCCAGCAGCCAACGGGGGAGTCTGTACGAGCAGTACTTC
D gene: .
V gene: TRBV4-1
clone size: .
J gene: TRBJ2-7

CDR3 protein: CASVLYGSSGNTIYF
CDR3 DNA: TGTGCCAGCGTCCTTTATGGGAGCTCTGGAAACACCATATATTTT
D gene: .
V gene: TRBV11-2
clone size: .
J gene: TRBJ1-3

CDR3 protein: CSVWDRGLGNTIYF
CDR3 DNA: TGCAGCGTGTGGGACAGGGGTTTAGGAAACACCATATATTTT
D gene: TRBD1
V gene: TRBV29-1
clone size: .
J gene: TRBJ1-3

CDR3 protein: CAISESPQGSFNQPQHF
CDR3 DNA: TGTGCCATCAGTGAGTCCCCACAGGGAAGTTTCAATCAGCCCCAGCATTTT
D gene: .
V gene: TRBV10-3
clone size: .
J gene: TRBJ1-5

CDR3 protein: CASSLGTGGSGELFF
CDR3 DNA: TGTGCCAGCAGCTTGGGGACAGGGGGATCCGGGGAGCTGTTTTTT
D gene: TRBD1
V gene: TRBV5-4
clone size: .
J gene: TRBJ2-2

CDR3 protein: CASSFRTSGSADTQYF
CDR3 DNA: TGCGCCAGCAGCTTTAGGACTAGCGGGTCCGCAGATACGCAGTATTTT
D gene: TRBD2
V gene: TRBV5-1
clone size: .
J gene: TRBJ2-3

CDR3 protein: CASSLNPRESPDGYTF
CDR3 DNA: TGTGCCAGCAGCTTGAACCCGCGGGAATCTCCGGATGGCTACACCTTC
D gene: .
V gene: TRBV7-8
clone size: .
J gene: TRBJ1-2

CDR3 protein: CASSLQPAGEAFF
CDR3 DNA: TGTGCCAGCAGCTTACAGCCGGCAGGGGAAGCTTTCTTT
D gene: .
V gene: TRBV7-3
clone size: .
J gene: TRBJ1-1

CDR3 protein: CATTGVYTEAFF
CDR3 DNA: TGTGCCACGACGGGGGTTTACACTGAAGCTTTCTTT
D gene: .
V gene: TRBV2
clone size: once
J gene: TRBJ1-1

CDR3 protein: CSVDPDRLPNYGYTF
CDR3 DNA: TGCAGCGTTGACCCGGACAGGCTTCCTAACTATGGCTACACCTTC
D gene: TRBD1
V gene: TRBV29-1
clone size: .
J gene: TRBJ1-2

CDR3 protein: CASSWASNTGELFF
CDR3 DNA: TGTGCCAGCAGTTGGGCTAGCAACACCGGGGAGCTGTTTTTT
D gene: .
V gene: TRBV6-5
clone size: .
J gene: TRBJ2-2

CDR3 protein: CASSSDWTSGDEQYF
CDR3 DNA: TGTGCCAGCAGCTCAGACTGGACTAGCGGGGACGAGCAGTACTTC
D gene: TRBD2
V gene: TRBV7-8
clone size: .
J gene: TRBJ2-7

CDR3 protein: CASSQEQGNQPQHF
CDR3 DNA: TGTGCCAGCAGCCAAGAACAGGGGAATCAGCCCCAGCATTTT
D gene: TRBD1
V gene: TRBV4-2
clone size: .
J gene: TRBJ1-5

CDR3 protein: CASSEQGASNSPLHF
CDR3 DNA: TGCGCCAGCAGTGAGCAGGGGGCTTCTAATTCACCCCTCCACTTT
D gene: TRBD1
V gene: TRBV10-2
clone size: .
J gene: TRBJ1-6

CDR3 protein: CASSPRTSGDTQYF
CDR3 DNA: TGTGCCAGCAGTCCCCGGACTAGCGGAGATACGCAGTATTTT
D gene: TRBD2
V gene: TRBV6-5
clone size: .
J gene: TRBJ2-3

CDR3 protein: CASSWGTGGNEQFF
CDR3 DNA: TGCGCCAGCAGCTGGGGGACAGGGGGCAATGAGCAGTTCTTC
D gene: TRBD1
V gene: TRBV5-1
clone size: .
J gene: TRBJ2-1

CDR3 protein: CASSRETGDGTEAFF
CDR3 DNA: TGCGCCAGCAGCCGAGAGACAGGGGACGGAACTGAAGCTTTCTTT
D gene: TRBD1
V gene: TRBV4-3
clone size: once
J gene: TRBJ1-1

CDR3 protein: CASKSGMNTGELFF
CDR3 DNA: TGCGCCAGCAAAAGCGGGATGAACACCGGGGAGCTGTTTTTT
D gene: TRBD2
V gene: TRBV5-1
clone size: once
J gene: TRBJ2-2

CDR3 protein: CASSLLIQETQYF
CDR3 DNA: TGTGCCAGCAGCTTATTAATCCAAGAGACCCAGTACTTC
D gene: .
V gene: TRBV7-2
clone size: once
J gene: TRBJ2-5

CDR3 protein: CASSLGWLTSYNEQFF
CDR3 DNA: TGTGCCAGCAGCTTAGGTTGGCTCACCTCCTACAATGAGCAGTTCTTC
D gene: .
V gene: TRBV7-8
clone size: .
J gene: TRBJ2-1

CDR3 protein: CASRPGLVTGELFF
CDR3 DNA: TGTGCCAGCAGACCAGGGTTGGTCACCGGGGAGCTGTTTTTT
D gene: .
V gene: TRBV6-5
clone size: .
J gene: TRBJ2-2

CDR3 protein: CASSRRQGEGTEKLFF
CDR3 DNA: TGTGCCAGCAGCCGCAGACAGGGGGAAGGTACTGAAAAACTGTTTTTT
D gene: TRBD1
V gene: TRBV4-2
clone size: .
J gene: TRBJ1-4

CDR3 protein: CASSTGTSPDRYF
CDR3 DNA: TGTGCCAGCAGCACCGGGACTAGTCCCGATCGGTACTTC
D gene: TRBD2
V gene: TRBV2
clone size: .
J gene: TRBJ2-7

CDR3 protein: CASSFRGMGTDTQYF
CDR3 DNA: TGCGCCAGCAGCTTTAGGGGAATGGGCACAGATACGCAGTATTTT
D gene: .
V gene: TRBV5-1
clone size: .
J gene: TRBJ2-3

CDR3 protein: CASSGLRGVYNEQFF
CDR3 DNA: TGTGCCAGCAGTGGTCTGCGGGGGGTCTACAATGAGCAGTTCTTC
D gene: TRBD2
V gene: TRBV2
clone size: .
J gene: TRBJ2-1

CDR3 protein: CASSTSGRAPDTQYF
CDR3 DNA: TGCGCCAGCAGCACGAGCGGGAGGGCCCCAGATACGCAGTATTTT
D gene: TRBD2
V gene: TRBV5-1
clone size: .
J gene: TRBJ2-3

CDR3 protein: CASSVGAGGGRNEQFF
CDR3 DNA: TGTGCCAGCAGCGTAGGGGCGGGAGGTGGCCGCAATGAGCAGTTCTTC
D gene: TRBD2
V gene: TRBV9
clone size: .
J gene: TRBJ2-1

CDR3 protein: CSVRPRDRGSYEQYF
CDR3 DNA: TGCAGCGTTCGGCCCCGGGACAGGGGGAGCTACGAGCAGTACTTC
D gene: TRBD1
V gene: TRBV29-1
clone size: .
J gene: TRBJ2-7

CDR3 protein: CASSVLLNTGELFF
CDR3 DNA: TGTGCCAGCAGCGTCCTTCTTAACACCGGGGAGCTGTTTTTT
D gene: .
V gene: TRBV9
clone size: once
J gene: TRBJ2-2

CDR3 protein: CASSYSGQQNYGYTF
CDR3 DNA: TGTGCCAGCAGTTACTCGGGACAGCAGAACTATGGCTACACCTTC
D gene: TRBD1
V gene: TRBV6-5
clone size: once
J gene: TRBJ1-2

CDR3 protein: CASSQHPGGGYTF
CDR3 DNA: TGTGCCAGCAGTCAACACCCCGGGGGTGGCTACACCTTC
D gene: .
V gene: TRBV7-3
clone size: .
J gene: TRBJ1-2

CDR3 protein: CASSLVGGYEQYF
CDR3 DNA: TGTGCCAGCAGCTTGGTCGGGGGCTACGAGCAGTACTTC
D gene: .
V gene: TRBV7-2
clone size: few
J gene: TRBJ2-7

CDR3 protein: CASSARDRGMNTEAFF
CDR3 DNA: TGTGCCAGCAGCGCCCGGGACAGGGGGATGAACACTGAAGCTTTCTTT
D gene: TRBD1
V gene: TRBV9
clone size: .
J gene: TRBJ1-1

CDR3 protein: CASSLVNGGPQSEQFF
CDR3 DNA: TGTGCCAGCAGTTTAGTCAATGGGGGCCCACAGTCGGAACAGTTCTTC
D gene: .
V gene: TRBV27
clone size: once
J gene: TRBJ2-1

CDR3 protein: CASSSQGAGYTEAFF
CDR3 DNA: TGTGCCAGCAGTTCACAGGGGGCTGGTTACACTGAAGCTTTCTTT
D gene: TRBD1
V gene: TRBV2
clone size: .
J gene: TRBJ1-1

CDR3 protein: CASSWGQSKETQYF
CDR3 DNA: TGTGCCAGCAGCTGGGGACAGTCAAAAGAGACCCAGTACTTC
D gene: TRBD1
V gene: TRBV7-8
clone size: once
J gene: TRBJ2-5